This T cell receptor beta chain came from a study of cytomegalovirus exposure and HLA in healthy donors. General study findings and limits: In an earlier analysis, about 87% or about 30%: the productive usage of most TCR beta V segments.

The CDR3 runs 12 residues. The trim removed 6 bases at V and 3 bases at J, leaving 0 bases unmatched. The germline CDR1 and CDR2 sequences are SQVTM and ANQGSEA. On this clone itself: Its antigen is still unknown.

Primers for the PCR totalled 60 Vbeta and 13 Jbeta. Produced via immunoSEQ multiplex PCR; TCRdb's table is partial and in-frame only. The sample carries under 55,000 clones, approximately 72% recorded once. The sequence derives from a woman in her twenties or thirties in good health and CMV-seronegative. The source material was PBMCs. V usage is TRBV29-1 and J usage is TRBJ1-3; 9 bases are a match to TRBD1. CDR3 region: CSVGQGGNTIYF. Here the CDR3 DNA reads TGCAGCGTGGGACAGGGTGGAAACACCATATATTTT.